The T cell receptor beta chain under discussion was sequenced for a study of chemoradiotherapy in HPV16-positive cancers. Broader study findings: Non-HPV-specific T cells did not expand in tumors during treatment, whereas candidate HPV-specific clones and E7-related motifs did. The functional HPV-specific definition rests on just a couple of HPV16-positive patients.

Sequencing used immunoSEQ multiplex PCR; TCRdb keeps in-frame clones, though not all of them. This table has 35,000 to 45,000 clones, more than 75% appearing once. In regard to this clone: Its antigen is as yet unknown.

The CDR3 runs to 16 residues. Per the germline V gene, CDR1 is SGHAT and CDR2 is FQDESV (reference sequence). The V and J ends lost 5 bases and 4 bases respectively, with 21 bases between them. The source was blood, collected from a patient who underwent chemoradiotherapy. V and J are TRBV11-1 and TRBJ2-7; either TRBD1 or TRBD2 may supply D (6 bases each). The TCR sequence derives from a human donor with HPV-associated anogenital cancer. The CDR3 bases are TGTGCCAGCAGCGCCTTAGCGGCAGGGGATTTATACGAGCAGTACTTC. Encoded protein: CASSALAAGDLYEQYF.